The T cell receptor beta chain described here comes from a study of response to subunit inactivated influenza vaccine (dated by TCRdb to 2017 to 2018). The study in broad terms: To follow how T cells responded to a trivalent subunit inactivated influenza vaccine, the researchers relied on deep quantitative profiling of the T cell receptor repertoire.

Trimming removed 6 bases from V and 0 bases from J, leaving 11 bases between the germline ends. CDR3 length: 15 amino acids, cysteine to phenylalanine. Only CDR3 DNA remains: 45 bases, in frame from the first base. The germline V gene encodes CDR1 SEHNR and CDR2 FQNEAQ (reference sequence). The receptor library was made with RT-PCR. Instrument on record: Illumina HiSeq 2500. TCRdb's own reprocessing of the public reads used fastp at Q25 and MiXCR and kept productive beta chains. Here each entry gathers all rows of one CDR3 protein and keeps the most common genes and DNA. The sample yields 800,000 to 1,000,000 distinct CDR3 sequences; 21% were counted once. The top ten hold about 10% of the sample. For this clonotype: This receptor's antigen is unknown. No per-base quality is available; no much larger clone lies one base away.

On the study overall, not on this receptor specifically: The authors proposed that each seasonal influenza vaccination may bring in only a limited number of new T cells.

Specimen: PBMCs from blood, collected around 5 days after vaccination. The rearranged chain carries TRBV7-9 and TRBJ2-2; a tentative D call is TRBD1 (6 bases match). The source of this sequence is a man in his forties or fifties who received an inactivated influenza vaccine. Donor details come from another sample of the same person, matched by shared clones. The DNA reads TGTGCCAGCAGACAAGGGGGTGCGAACACCGGGGAGCTGTTTTTT. This codes for CASRQGGANTGELFF. The variable domain in full, with residues beyond the CDR3 obtained from the reference TRBV7-9 and TRBJ2-2 genes, is DTGVSQNPRHKITKRGQNVTFRCDPISEHNRLYWYRQTLGQGPEFLTYFQNEAQLEKSRLLSDRFSAERPKGSFSTLEIQRTEQGDSAMYLCASRQGGANTGELFFGEGSRLTVL.